What follows are 32 T cell receptor beta chains derived from one specimen sequenced in a study of radiotherapy plus CTLA-4 blockade in lung cancer. Sequencing was performed with immunoSEQ multiplex PCR; in TCRdb, only in-frame clones are kept and a portion is missing. The data show some 110,000 clones, with about 83% seen just once and under 2.5% held by the top ten. This sample comprised peripheral blood, obtained from a patient treated with radiotherapy plus ipilimumab. The origin of the receptors is a human donor with non-small cell lung cancer that progressed on radiotherapy plus ipilimumab. Some clones in this sample may be carry-over from other donors' samples.

This clone was seen only a few times. The chain couples TRBV9 to TRBJ1-2, with 11 bases aligning to TRBD1. This CDR3 has 15 residues. The V and J ends lost 3 bases and 4 bases, in that order; junction bases with no gene match: 5. Germline V gene lookup returns CDR1 SGDLS and CDR2 YYNGEE. The CDR3 region is CASSAGDRGAYGYTF. CDR3 nucleotide sequence: TGTGCCAGCAGCGCCGGGGACAGGGGGGCCTATGGCTACACCTTC.

This chain links TRBV4-3 with TRBJ2-3; perhaps TRBD1 as D (5 bases). There are 13 residues in the CDR3. Germline CDR1 and CDR2: LGHNA and YSLEER. Trimming left V 1 base short and J 7 bases short, with 9 bases between. The CDR3 is CASSQVNRYTQYF. DNA of the CDR3: TGCGCCAGCAGCCAAGTTAACAGGTATACGCAGTATTTT.

The chain couples TRBV5-8 to TRBJ1-6; no definite D call. Trimming shortened V by 2 bases and J by 0 bases, and 9 bases separated the two germline ends. CDR3 length: 16 residues. Looked up from germline, CDR1 is SGHTS and CDR2 is YDEGEE. CDR3 sequence (DNA): TGTGCCAGCAGCTTTAATAGTCTCTCCTATAATTCACCCCTCCACTTT. Its protein product is CASSFNSLSYNSPLHF.

This chain connects TRBV10-3 to TRBJ1-1, with D possibly matching TRBD1 (6 bases). Germline loops: CDR1 ENHRY, CDR2 SYGVKD. CDR3 size: 13 residues. The V and J ends lost 1 base and 4 bases respectively, with 7 bases between them. The CDR3: CAISELGATEAFF. Here the CDR3 DNA reads TGTGCCATCAGTGAGTTGGGGGCCACTGAAGCTTTCTTT.

The chain recombines TRBV19 with TRBJ2-5; possible D gene TRBD1, 6 bases. In germline, CDR1 is LNHDA, CDR2 SQIVND (reference sequence). This CDR3 region has 14 residues. V was trimmed by 5 bases and J by 5 bases, leaving 15 bases between them. Written as DNA, the CDR3 is TGTGCCAGTAGTCTTGCAGGGGCCCTTGAGACCCAGTACTTC. As protein: CASSLAGALETQYF.

This clone was counted a single time. V gene TRBV23-1 combines with J gene TRBJ2-3; D call uncertain. TRBV23-1 is designated an ORF whose function remains uncertain. V lost 8 bases and J 4 bases, leaving 7 bases between the germline ends. The CDR3 runs to 11 residues. For the CDR3, the DNA is TGCGCCAGCTGGACCGCAGATACGCAGTATTTT. Its protein is CASWTADTQYF.

This chain uses TRBV5-1 with TRBJ2-5; D perhaps matches TRBD2 (5 bases). Per germline, CDR1 SGHRS and CDR2 YFSETQ. The CDR3 spans 15 residues. V was trimmed by 4 bases and J by 4 bases, leaving 17 bases between them. CDR3 amino acids: CASSRSDSSVETQYF. DNA for the CDR3: TGCGCCAGCAGCCGATCGGACTCGTCGGTAGAGACCCAGTACTTC.

V usage is TRBV10-1 and J usage is TRBJ2-7; 10 nucleotides match TRBD2. Looked up from germline, CDR1 is WNHNN and CDR2 is SYGVQD (reference sequence). The V segment lost 6 bases and the J segment 0 bases; nucleotides outside the gene matches: 14. The CDR3 is made up of 18 amino acids. The chain's CDR3 is CASRDIRLAGESSYEQYF. The CDR3, as DNA: TGCGCCAGCAGGGATATCCGTCTAGCGGGGGAAAGCTCCTACGAGCAGTACTTC.

This sequence joins TRBV6-5 and TRBJ2-7; D may be TRBD1 (5 bases). Trimming left V 4 bases short and J 6 bases short, with 16 bases between. The germline gives CDR1 MNHEY, CDR2 SVGAGI. The CDR3 totals 14 residues. The CDR3 DNA sequence: TGTGCCAGCAGTTCCCCAAAAGACAGATTCGAGCAGTACTTC. Protein product: CASSSPKDRFEQYF.

The chain recombines TRBV9 with TRBJ1-1, with 10 positions matching TRBD1. This CDR3 is 15 amino acids long. CDR1 is SGDLS, CDR2 YYNGEE, per germline. Trimming cost V 3 bases and J 1 base; bases outside gene matches: 3. The CDR3 DNA is TGTGCCAGCAGCGGAAGACAGGGGGCGAACACTGAAGCTTTCTTT. It translates to CASSGRQGANTEAFF.

V and J are TRBV7-3 and TRBJ2-3; TRBD2 matches 9 bases. The CDR3 length is 18 residues. Germline V gene sequence: CDR1 SGHTA, CDR2 FQGTGA. V lost 4 bases and J lost 0; bases outside the gene matches: 11. The CDR3, as DNA: TGTGCCAGCAGCTCACCACTAAGCGGGGGGCATAGCACAGATACGCAGTATTTT. It is translated as CASSSPLSGGHSTDTQYF.

The chain is built from TRBV18 and TRBJ2-7; 7 nucleotides agree with TRBD1. CDR3 length equals 12 residues. V was pared by 9 bases and J by 1 base, with 3 bases of the junction left unmatched. Germline CDR1 KGHSH, CDR2 LQKENI. CDR3 sequence: CASRGQSYEQYF. The CDR3 DNA sequence: TGTGCCAGTCGGGGACAGTCCTACGAGCAGTACTTC.

This sequence joins TRBV7-3 and TRBJ1-1; no definite D call. Germline V gene data show CDR1 as SGHTA and CDR2 as FQGTGA. The CDR3 runs to 13 residues. V gave up 3 bases and J gave up 4 bases, with 9 bases separating them. The CDR3, as DNA: TGTGCCAGCAGCTTTAGCTATCTCACTGAAGCTTTCTTT. Its translation: CASSFSYLTEAFF. Full variable domain (remainder filled in from reference TRBV7-3 and TRBJ1-1): GAGVSQTPSNKVTEKGKYVELRCDPISGHTALYWYRQSLGQGPEFLIYFQGTGAADDSGLPNDRFFAVRPEGSVSTLKIQRTERGDSAVYLCASSFSYLTEAFFGQGTRLTVV.

The chain has TRBV5-6 and TRBJ2-3; 13 positions match TRBD2. V lost 2 bases to trimming and J lost 8 bases; unmatched junction nucleotides: 5. There are 15 residues in the CDR3. The germline V gene has CDR1 SGHDT and CDR2 YYEEEE. The CDR3 reads CASSFRLAGGTTQYF. The CDR3 nucleotides are TGTGCCAGCAGCTTCCGACTAGCGGGGGGTACTACGCAGTATTTT.

V and J are TRBV18 and TRBJ1-4, with no clear D. The CDR3 runs 13 residues. Looked up from germline, CDR1 is KGHSH and CDR2 is LQKENI. The V end was cut by 5 bases, the J end by 8 bases, with 12 bases between. In DNA form, the CDR3 reads TGTGCCAGCTCAACGGACCAAGGGGAAAAACTGTTTTTT. Its translation is CASSTDQGEKLFF.

The chain combines TRBV6-5 with TRBJ1-1; perhaps TRBD1 as D (6 bases). The V gene lost 6 bases and the J gene lost 0 bases, with 11 bases spanning the gap. The CDR3 sequence is 14 residues long. CDR1 MNHEY and CDR2 SVGAGI come from the germline V gene. CDR3 bases: TGTGCCAGCAGGTACAGGGCCTTGAACACTGAAGCTTTCTTT. Protein: CASRYRALNTEAFF.

This clone came up a few times. The chain recombines TRBV4-2 with TRBJ2-3; D remains ambiguous. Deletions cut 4 bases from V and 3 bases from J, with 8 bases between. This CDR3 is built from 13 residues. Germline lookup yields CDR1 LGHNA and CDR2 YNFKEQ. The CDR3 spells CASSPFLTDTQYF. The CDR3 DNA follows: TGTGCCAGCAGCCCATTTTTAACAGATACGCAGTATTTT.

The chain combines TRBV28 with TRBJ2-1, with a weak D call TRBD2 (6 bases). Germline V gene sequence: CDR1 MDHEN, CDR2 SYDVKM. The CDR3 totals 13 residues. The V end lost 6 bases, the J end lost 4 bases, and 10 bases lay between the germline ends. The CDR3 DNA reads as TGTGCCAGCAGCGCCGGGGGTTACAATGAGCAGTTCTTC. This gives the protein CASSAGGYNEQFF. The variable domain in full, with the rest retrieved from reference TRBV28 and TRBJ2-1, is DVKVTQSSRYLVKRTGEKVFLECVQDMDHENMFWYRQDPGLGLRLIYFSYDVKMKEKGDIPEGYSVSREKKERFSLILESASTNQTSMYLCASSAGGYNEQFFGPGTRLTVL.

A note on this clone: Other DNA sequences in this specimen translate into the identical CDR3. The chain employs TRBV9 and TRBJ1-5; 8 positions match TRBD1. This CDR3 contains 13 residues. CDR1 is SGDLS and CDR2 is YYNGEE in the germline V gene. V lost 0 bases to trimming and J lost 7 bases; unmatched junction nucleotides: 0. The CDR3 spells CASSVGDRQPQHF. Written as DNA, the CDR3 is TGTGCCAGCAGCGTAGGGGACAGGCAGCCCCAGCATTTT. The full variable domain, rest sourced from reference TRBV9 and TRBJ1-5, is DSGVTQTPKHLITATGQRVTLRCSPRSGDLSVYWYQQSLDQGLQFLIQYYNGEERAKGNILERFSAQQFPDLHSELNLSSLELGDSALYFCASSVGDRQPQHFGDGTRLSIL.

The V call is TRBV29-1, the J call TRBJ2-3; a weak D match, TRBD2 (7 bases). Germline assignment: CDR1 SQVTM and CDR2 ANQGSEA. CDR3 length: 13 residues. The CDR3 DNA follows: TGCACTGTTGGTAGGGGGGGGGCAGATACGCAGTATTTT. Protein sequence: CTVGRGGADTQYF.

The rearrangement uses TRBV27 and TRBJ2-5; 8 nucleotides align to TRBD1. The DNA end is a closer match to TRBJ2-7, so the J assignment may be wrong. From germline, CDR1 is MNHEY and CDR2 SMNVEV (reference sequence). This CDR3 has 15 residues. CDR3 sequence (DNA): TGTGCCAGCAGTGCGGCTGGACAGGGTGGATACGAGCAGTACTTC. Its translation: CASSAAGQGGYEQYF.

The chain recombines TRBV27 with TRBJ2-1, with D tentatively TRBD2 (7 bases). Per germline, CDR1 MNHEY and CDR2 SMNVEV (reference sequence). The CDR3 runs to 16 residues. The V and J ends lost 7 bases and 1 base respectively, with 17 bases between them. The DNA of the CDR3 is TGTGCCAGCATGGGGCTAGGGGGGGCGTCCTACAATGAGCAGTTCTTC. Translated: CASMGLGGASYNEQFF.

V usage is TRBV9 and J usage is TRBJ1-2; 11 bases line up with TRBD1. The V and J ends lost 4 bases and 2 bases, in that order; junction bases with no gene match: 13. Germline assignment: CDR1 SGDLS and CDR2 YYNGEE. There are 18 residues in the CDR3. The CDR3 DNA reads TGTGCCAGCAGCACCCGAGGAGGGGGACAGGGGGAGAACTATGGCTACACCTTC. Encoded protein: CASSTRGGGQGENYGYTF.

V usage is TRBV4-3 and J usage is TRBJ2-2, with a possible D match to TRBD2 (5 bases). The length of the CDR3 is 13 residues. Trimming removed 1 base from V and 6 bases from J, with 6 bases in between. Germline lookup yields CDR1 LGHNA and CDR2 YSLEER. The CDR3 DNA reads TGCGCCAGCAGCCAAGTGCGGGCCGGGGAGCTGTTTTTT. Its protein product is CASSQVRAGELFF.

This chain links TRBV19 with TRBJ1-6, with D possibly being TRBD1 (5 bases). In germline, CDR1 is LNHDA, CDR2 SQIVND (reference sequence). The V end lost 7 bases, the J end lost 8 bases, and 21 bases lay between the germline ends. The CDR3 is 16 residues long. In DNA, the CDR3 is TGTGCCAGTAAAAGTAAGGGGCATCATGCCGATTCACCCCTCCACTTT. This codes for CASKSKGHHADSPLHF.

The chain recombines TRBV28 with TRBJ1-1, with D maybe TRBD1 (5 bases). Germline CDR1 and CDR2: MDHEN and SYDVKM. The CDR3 spans 15 residues. V lost 4 bases, J lost 4 bases, and 16 bases lay in between. Here the CDR3 reads CASSWSGNSGTEAFF. The CDR3 region has the DNA TGTGCCAGCAGTTGGTCAGGGAACTCGGGCACTGAAGCTTTCTTT.

The CDR3 loop reads CASSPPVGGSEGESYNEQFF. The CDR3 nucleotides are TGTGCCAGCTCACCACCGGTGGGTGGGAGTGAGGGAGAATCATACAATGAGCAGTTCTTC. This chain joins TRBV18 and TRBJ2-1; maybe TRBD2 (5 bases). The length of the CDR3 is 20 residues. V was clipped by 0 bases and J by 4 bases, with 25 bases between them. The germline V gene encodes CDR1 KGHSH and CDR2 LQKENI. The full variable domain, completed using reference TRBV18 and TRBJ2-1, is NAGVMQNPRHLVRRRGQEARLRCSPMKGHSHVYWYRQLPEEGLKFMVYLQKENIIDESGMPKERFSAEFPKEGPSILRIQQVVRGDSAAYFCASSPPVGGSEGESYNEQFFGPGTRLTVL.

The chain uses TRBV4-3 and TRBJ1-2, with TRBD1 as a possible D gene (5 bases). Germline V gene data show CDR1 as LGHNA and CDR2 as YSLEER. The V and J ends lost 0 bases and 5 bases respectively, with 13 bases between them. CDR3 size: 15 residues. The CDR3 sequence is CASSQEGVVGYGYTF. CDR3 nucleotides: TGCGCCAGCAGCCAAGAAGGGGTGGTTGGGTATGGCTACACCTTC.

The chain uses TRBV7-9 and TRBJ2-5; 8 bases align to TRBD2. This CDR3 contains 14 residues. The junction had 4 bases not matched to a gene; V was cut back by 2 bases and J by 5 bases. CDR1 and CDR2 (germline): SEHNR, FQNEAQ (reference sequence). The CDR3 loop is CASSLTGGIETQYF. CDR3 sequence (DNA): TGTGCCAGCAGCTTAACGGGGGGGATCGAGACCCAGTACTTC.

The J gene is TRBJ1-1, the V gene TRBV6-5, with D unclear. The CDR3 is made up of 15 amino acids. The germline gives CDR1 MNHEY, CDR2 SVGAGI. Trimming took off 0 bases at V and 1 base at J, with 9 bases between the two ends. CDR3 sequence (DNA): TGTGCCAGCAGTTACTCTGACTTACGGAACACTGAAGCTTTCTTT. It codes for CASSYSDLRNTEAFF.

V gene TRBV6-5 combines with J gene TRBJ1-6; 7 positions agree with TRBD1. In germline, CDR1 is MNHEY, CDR2 SVGAGI. The CDR3 covers 16 residues. V lost 4 bases, J lost 1 base, and 4 bases stayed unmatched. This CDR3 is CASSWSDRSYNSPLHF. CDR3 DNA: TGTGCCAGCAGTTGGTCGGACAGGTCCTATAATTCACCCCTCCACTTT.

The J gene is TRBJ1-2, the V gene TRBV6-5; D may be TRBD1 (5 bases). CDR3 length: 14 amino acids. Germline V gives CDR1 MNHEY, CDR2 SVGAGI. Trimming left V 4 bases short and J 2 bases short, with 11 bases between. Here the CDR3 DNA reads TGTGCCAGCAGTTTTTACCGGGACAACTATGGCTACACCTTC. Encoded protein: CASSFYRDNYGYTF.